This entry is about one T cell receptor beta chain. Its target antigen remains unknown. Base quality data are lacking; no much larger clone is found one base away. This entry comes from a study of early stage breast cancer tumors (dated by TCRdb to the late 2010s). Background on the whole study: Of the approximately 15 invasive breast tumors, eleven to twelve were found to be estrogen receptor-positive, progesterone receptor-positive and HER2-negative. Of the roughly 12 ER+/PR+/HER2- tumors, eight were classified as invasive ductal carcinomas and four as invasive lobular carcinomas. The samples as a whole yielded a few million detected templates, corresponding to around 1,100,000 unique clonotypes. The average read coverage per sample was around 10-fold. What the authors observed across the whole study: Repertoires from blood resembled normal breast more closely than tumor, and using blood as a reference for each tissue separated tumor from normal in most of the 16 patients. Tumors showed about 2.5-fold higher T cell density and higher clonality than adjacent normal breast tissue. Because the cohort was small, a breakdown by tumor subtype could not be done. Sequencing bulk genomic DNA from unsorted cells could not capture chain pairing or functional markers like CD4, CD8 and FOXP3. Enriched TCRB sequences shared across patients were found to be mostly commonly generated sequences that were unlikely to play an important role in the tumor microenvironment.

Two independent genomic DNA replicates were amplified for each sample, with approximately 0.5 ug used for blood and approximately 1.5 ug for tumor or normal breast. Following the manufacturer's instructions, the ImmunoSeq Intro kit was used to carry out TCRB sequencing on genomic DNA. Multiplex PCR was run for about 30 cycles using proprietary primers and spike-in control sequences for absolute quantification. Single-end 150-bp reads were used to sequence an 87-bp fragment spanning the CDR3 plus the flanking V and J genes. Each lane of an Illumina MiSeq using version 3.0 chemistry carried seven multiplexed samples, with two replicates per sample. The authors processed their data as follows. The vendor's proprietary pipeline processed the raw data and merged both replicates into a single result for each sample. To define clonotypes, the study grouped productive rearrangements that shared the V-gene family, CDR3 amino acid sequence and J-gene segment. Clonality was computed as 1 minus the normalized Shannon entropy (Pielou evenness) of TCRB abundances. To estimate T cell density, the total number of templates was divided by the number of input cells, which was inferred from the amount of DNA input. Recon was used with default parameters to estimate total repertoire diversity and clonality. Tumor-enriched clonotypes were defined as having over 0.1% abundance in tumor and at least 32-fold higher abundance than in normal breast. Imported from immuneACCESS, the table was reduced by TCRdb to in-frame sequences with V and J called. These copies leave out some clones; in studies compared against another copy, an unresolved V gene accounts for under half, and the cause of the remainder is not known. V and J calls and clone size are those listed in that table; D and trimming were worked out from the DNA. The sample contains about 48,000 clones, 65% to 90% of them found a single time. The ten largest clonotypes hold under 1.5% of the sample.

From the cysteine through the phenylalanine, the CDR3 covers 13 amino acids. The retained sequence is limited to the CDR3, 39 bases, with the frame set at the first base. CDR1 and CDR2 (MNHEY, SVGAGI) derive from the germline V gene. Trimming removed 7 bases from V and 0 bases from J, leaving 9 bases between the germline ends. The study profiled bulk TCR beta-chain repertoires in matched peripheral blood, tumor and adjacent normal breast tissue taken from some 15 patients with early-stage breast cancer. Before surgery, 5-10 mL of whole blood was collected into EDTA tubes and then processed within 2 hours. Peripheral blood mononuclear cells were isolated by Ficoll-Paque centrifugation in SepMate-50 tubes. PBMCs were cryopreserved in approximately 90% FBS with approximately 10% DMSO in aliquots of about 1.7 to 4.5 million cells and stored in liquid nitrogen. The Qiagen AllPrep DNA/RNA Mini kit was used for genomic DNA extraction.

The material sequenced was blood. The chain uses TRBV6-5 and TRBJ1-1, and the D gene may be TRBD1, 5 bases matching. This receptor was taken from a person between 50 and 60 years old with breast cancer. The nucleotides read TGTGCCAGCACCCGACAGTTGAACACTGAAGCTTTCTTT. Its protein reads: CASTRQLNTEAFF.